This T cell receptor beta chain was recorded in a study of Ad26.COV2.S vaccination and SARS-CoV-2 variants. At the level of the study: Ad26.COV2.S was injected intramuscularly once or twice, 56 days apart. Study-level findings and limits: Placebo recipients had lower spike-specific TCR breadth than vaccine recipients.

Concerning this clone: Its specificity is not known.

Treatment of the sample: some 19 received Ad26.COV2.S at low or high dose, single or two shots; about 5 received placebo; per-sample allocation not given. Collection of samples fell on day 63 after the first vaccine or placebo injection. Sequencing was performed with immunoSEQ multiplex PCR; in TCRdb, only in-frame clones are kept and a portion is missing. The sample has around 380,000 clones; 88% are singletons. The CDR3 runs to 16 residues. Germline loops: CDR1 SNHLY, CDR2 FYNNEI. The trim removed 6 bases at V and 4 bases at J, leaving 12 bases unmatched. The clonotype originates from a person aged 18 to 65 who received the Ad26.COV2.S COVID-19 vaccine or a placebo. This chain connects TRBV2 to TRBJ2-1, with 7 bases that match TRBD2. The sample in question was peripheral blood, obtained in a trial of Ad26.COV2.S vaccine versus placebo. CDR3 bases: TGTGCCAGCAGCGCCCCCGGGGCTAGCGGATACAATGAGCAGTTCTTC. Protein: CASSAPGASGYNEQFF.